The 11 T cell receptor beta chains listed next were all sequenced from one sample in a study of T cells expressing NK-cell markers. Reprocessing the 5' RACE reads, TCRdb reports a single entry for every CDR3 protein and omits DNA. This sample's table reports 350,000 to 500,000 distinct CDR3 sequences. Sequenced: blood T cells: a sorted CD56 or NKG2C T cell subset, CD4+ or CD8+ T cells, or bulk PBMC T cells (not recorded which). The receptors were gathered from a woman between 18 and 70 years old in good health.

The chain is built from TRBV7-9 and TRBJ2-1; TCRdb outputs TRBD2, but without DNA this stays unchecked. The CDR3 loop spans 13 amino acids. Germline CDR1 and CDR2: SEHNR and FQNEAQ (reference sequence). The CDR3: CASSLRTSGEQFF.

The rearrangement joins TRBV5-5 to TRBJ2-3; the TCRdb D gene call, TRBD1, has no DNA to confirm it. The CDR3 covers 16 residues. The germline V gene encodes CDR1 SGHKS and CDR2 YYEKEE (reference sequence). This CDR3 is CASSLAGGARTDTQYF.

CDR3 loop: CASSNPGQGRTEAFF. The chain is built from TRBV6-5 and TRBJ1-1; TCRdb designates TRBD1, a call that cannot be tested without DNA. CDR1 is MNHEY, CDR2 SVGAGI, per germline. This CDR3 contains 15 residues.

J is TRBJ2-7 and V is TRBV5-1. This CDR3 region has 13 residues. CDR1 and CDR2 from the germline V gene are SGHRS and YFSETQ. The CDR3 is CASSLGIPYEQYF. Looking up the rest from reference TRBV5-1 and TRBJ2-7 gives the full variable domain: KAGVTQTPRYLIKTRGQQVTLSCSPISGHRSVSWYQQTPGQGLQFLFEYFSETQRNKGNFPGRFSGRQFSNSRSEMNVSTLELGDSALYLCASSLGIPYEQYFGPGTRLTVT.

The chain recombines TRBV4-3 with TRBJ2-2; with no DNA, the TCRdb D assignment of TRBD1 cannot be verified. The germline V gene has CDR1 LGHNA and CDR2 YSLEER. This CDR3 has 14 residues. The CDR3 sequence is CASSLGQATGELFF.

This chain joins TRBV7-2 and TRBJ1-5; TCRdb's assignment of TRBD1 cannot be checked, as there is no DNA. The CDR3 runs 14 residues. Germline-derived CDR1 and CDR2 are SGHTA and FQGNSA. The chain's CDR3 is CASSQGQGIQPQHF. Variable domain in full (rest from reference TRBV7-2 and TRBJ1-5): GAGVSQSPSNKVTEKGKDVELRCDPISGHTALYWYRQSLGQGLEFLIYFQGNSAPDKSGLPSDRFSAERTGGSVSTLTIQRTQQEDSAVYLCASSQGQGIQPQHFGDGTRLSIL.

The chain couples TRBV30 to TRBJ2-7. CDR1 and CDR2 (germline): GTSNPN, SVGIG (reference sequence). The CDR3 contains 14 residues. CDR3: CAWSVQGDSYEQYF. Filled out from reference TRBV30 and TRBJ2-7, the complete variable domain reads SQTIHQWPATLVQPVGSPLSLECTVEGTSNPNLYWYRQAAGRGLQLLFYSVGIGQISSEVPQNLSASRPQDRQFILSSKKLLLSDSGFYLCAWSVQGDSYEQYFGPGTRLTVT.

The genes are TRBV20-1 and TRBJ2-1; there is no DNA to check the TCRdb D call of TRBD1. The CDR3 has 16 residues. Germline CDR1 is DFQATT and CDR2 is SNEGSKA (reference sequence). This CDR3 reads CSARDRGDRGLNEQFF.

CDR3 sequence reads: CASSLDGRASNQPQHF. The rearrangement joins TRBV12-3 or TRBV12-4 to TRBJ1-5. The CDR3 contains 16 residues.

CDR3 loop: CSAGPMGNQPQHF. The rearrangement uses TRBV29-1 and TRBJ1-5. CDR1 SQVTM and CDR2 ANQGSEA come from the germline V gene. The CDR3 is 13 residues long.

The chain combines TRBV12-3 or TRBV12-4 with TRBJ1-1. The CDR3 runs 13 residues. The CDR3 sequence is CASSFPLNTEAFF.